By sample share, the clone carrying this T cell receptor (beta chain) is medium-sized. The entry originates in a study of CXCR3 chemokines and chemotherapy response in bladder cancer. MiXCR, applied by TCRdb to the PCR reads, yields one record per CDR3 protein. The sample lists 3,000 to 3,500 distinct CDR3 sequences; approximately 18% were seen once. The J segment lost 7 bases and the V segment lost 3 bases, leaving 8 bases of the junction unmatched. CDR1 and CDR2 (germline): LNHNV, YYDKDF (reference sequence). The CDR3 contains 17 residues. This TCR was sampled from a human donor with bladder cancer that did not respond to neoadjuvant chemotherapy. Sampling was done from a patient whose treatment included neoadjuvant chemotherapy. The V gene is TRBV15, the J gene TRBJ1-6; 11 bases line up with TRBD1. CDR3 DNA: TGTGCCACCAGCAGGGGAGGACAGGGGGCGCGGAATTCACCCCTCCACTTT. Translated, it gives CATSRGGQGARNSPLHF.